One sample yielded the 10 T cell receptor beta chains listed below, sequenced in a study of blood T cell repertoires in COVID-19. Method: immunoSEQ multiplex PCR; TCRdb's copy keeps in-frame clones and lacks some. This table holds under 250,000 clones, around four fifths found once. Material for sequencing was peripheral blood. Receptor source: a man aged 45-65 years with active or convalescent COVID-19.

The chain has TRBV7-2 and TRBJ2-1; 8 bases are a match to TRBD1. Germline V gene data show CDR1 as SGHTA and CDR2 as FQGNSA. The V gene end was trimmed by 5 bases and the J gene end by 9 bases; junction bases not matched to a gene: 6. The CDR3 spans 13 residues. CDR3 amino acids: CASSRTGNGEQFF. The CDR3 DNA reads as TGTGCCAGCAGCCGGACAGGGAATGGTGAGCAGTTCTTC.

The chain links TRBV9 to TRBJ2-1; 9 nucleotides agree with TRBD2. The CDR3 is 16 amino acids. Unmatched junction bases numbered 10, after V lost 0 bases and J lost 9 bases. Germline V gene sequence: CDR1 SGDLS, CDR2 YYNGEE. CDR3: CASSVAGGRVWGEQFF. The CDR3 DNA sequence: TGTGCCAGCAGCGTAGCTGGCGGGAGGGTGTGGGGTGAGCAGTTCTTC.

The chain links TRBV19 to TRBJ2-1, with TRBD1 matching 8 bases. Germline CDR1 LNHDA, CDR2 SQIVND (reference sequence). V lost 3 bases, J lost 7 bases, and 8 bases stayed unmatched. This CDR3 is 15 amino acids long. The CDR3 coding sequence is TGTGCCAGTAGTATGAGCAGGGGGCCTTATAATGAGCAGTTCTTC. Protein product: CASSMSRGPYNEQFF.

V and J are TRBV5-1 and TRBJ1-2; no clear D. This CDR3 comprises 14 residues. V was pared by 0 bases and J by 1 base, with 7 bases between. Per germline, CDR1 SGHRS and CDR2 YFSETQ. This CDR3 reads CASSLEQINYGYTF. In DNA, the CDR3 is TGCGCCAGCAGCTTGGAACAGATTAACTATGGCTACACCTTC.

This sequence joins TRBV24-1 and TRBJ2-5, with 7 bases fitting TRBD2. Trimming at V came to 5 bases and at J to 4 bases, leaving 9 bases not matched to a gene. The CDR3 has 15 residues. In germline, CDR1 is KGHDR, CDR2 SFDVKD. Here the CDR3 DNA reads TGTGCCACCAGTGCCCCCGGGACGGGGGGAGAGACCCAGTACTTC. This codes for CATSAPGTGGETQYF.

The chain links TRBV19 to TRBJ2-5; D perhaps matches TRBD1 (6 bases). V lost 9 bases to trimming and J lost 0 bases, with 11 bases between them. The CDR3 is 13 amino acids. Germline values: CDR1 LNHDA, CDR2 SQIVND (reference sequence). Here the CDR3 reads CASKGTNQETQYF. The DNA of the CDR3 is TGTGCCAGCAAAGGGACAAACCAAGAGACCCAGTACTTC. Drawing the rest from reference TRBV19 and TRBJ2-5, the complete variable domain is DGGITQSPKYLFRKEGQNVTLSCEQNLNHDAMYWYRQDPGQGLRLIYYSQIVNDFQKGDIAEGYSVSREKKESFPLTVTSAQKNPTAFYLCASKGTNQETQYFGPGTRLLVL.

This clone was counted a few times. The chain couples TRBV15 to TRBJ2-1, with unresolved D. Germline CDR1 LNHNV, CDR2 YYDKDF (reference sequence). This CDR3 contains 15 residues. Deletions cut 0 bases from V and 7 bases from J, with 13 bases between. The CDR3 loop is CATSRDFARGNEQFF. The CDR3 bases are TGTGCCACCAGCAGAGATTTCGCCAGAGGTAATGAGCAGTTCTTC.

The chain joins TRBV11-2 to TRBJ1-1, with 7 bases lining up with TRBD1. Germline-derived CDR1 and CDR2 are SGHAT and FQNNGV. J lost 9 bases, V lost 1 base, and 11 bases had no gene match. This CDR3 has 15 residues. For the CDR3, the DNA is TGTGCCAGCAGCTTAGCCGCCCCCGACAGGGCACAAGCTTTCTTT. It specifies CASSLAAPDRAQAFF.

The chain has TRBV6-5 and TRBJ1-3; D might be TRBD1 (5 bases). V dropped 6 bases and J dropped 2 bases, with 8 bases sitting between them. CDR1 MNHEY and CDR2 SVGAGI come from the germline V gene. The CDR3 runs 13 residues. In DNA form, the CDR3 reads TGTGCCAGCAGCCCCAGGGCTGGAAACACCATATATTTT. It translates to CASSPRAGNTIYF.

This sequence joins TRBV4-3 and TRBJ2-3, with TRBD1 matching over 10 bases. This CDR3 is built from 16 residues. J was trimmed by 0 bases and V by 3 bases; bases with no gene match: 3. Looked up from germline, CDR1 is LGHNA and CDR2 is YSLEER. The CDR3 here is CASSQGTGESTDTQYF. CDR3 bases: TGCGCCAGCAGCCAGGGGACAGGGGAAAGCACAGATACGCAGTATTTT.